This is a list of T cell receptor beta chains from one sample in a study of blood T cell repertoires in COVID-19. The repertoire was sequenced with immunoSEQ multiplex PCR; TCRdb's copy has only in-frame clones and lacks some. Altogether 120,000 to 150,000 clones are present, around 90% being singletons, with the ten largest covering around 10%. The source material was peripheral blood. These receptors came from a woman aged 80 or older with acute or convalescent COVID-19. The CDR3 runs from the conserved cysteine through the conserved F or W. Fields, in order: V gene, D gene, J gene, CDR3 protein, CDR3 DNA. The D gene is left open where the match is weak.

V gene: TRBV20-1; D gene: NA; J gene: TRBJ2-1; CDR3 protein: CSASVPDNEQFF; CDR3 DNA: TGCAGTGCTAGTGTCCCTGACAATGAGCAGTTCTTC
V gene: TRBV5-1; D gene: TRBD1; J gene: TRBJ2-5; CDR3 protein: CASSQGQQETQYF; CDR3 DNA: TGCGCCAGCAGCCAGGGACAGCAAGAGACCCAGTACTTC
V gene: TRBV7-3; D gene: NA; J gene: TRBJ2-5; CDR3 protein: CASSLIGQETQYF; CDR3 DNA: TGTGCCAGCAGTCTTATCGGGCAAGAGACCCAGTACTTC
V gene: TRBV11-2; D gene: TRBD2; J gene: TRBJ2-3; CDR3 protein: CASSKLGLAGEHDTQYF; CDR3 DNA: TGTGCCAGCAGCAAGCTGGGACTAGCGGGGGAGCACGATACGCAGTATTTT
V gene: TRBV5-1; D gene: TRBD1; J gene: TRBJ1-1; CDR3 protein: CASSLSTGGFGGTEAFF; CDR3 DNA: TGCGCCAGCAGCTTGTCCACAGGGGGCTTTGGGGGCACTGAAGCTTTCTTT
V gene: TRBV6-5; D gene: NA; J gene: TRBJ2-7; CDR3 protein: CASRRRTDSYEQYF; CDR3 DNA: TGTGCCAGCAGGAGGAGGACGGACTCCTACGAGCAGTACTTC
V gene: TRBV29-1; D gene: NA; J gene: TRBJ2-2; CDR3 protein: CSVAGATGELFF; CDR3 DNA: TGCAGCGTTGCTGGGGCCACCGGGGAGCTGTTTTTT
V gene: TRBV5-1; D gene: TRBD1; J gene: TRBJ2-1; CDR3 protein: CASSRDRATYNEQFF; CDR3 DNA: TGCGCCAGCAGCCGGGACAGGGCAACCTACAATGAGCAGTTCTTC
V gene: TRBV10-3; D gene: NA; J gene: TRBJ1-5; CDR3 protein: CAISEAAPGPQHF; CDR3 DNA: TGTGCCATCAGTGAGGCGGCCCCCGGGCCCCAGCATTTT
V gene: TRBV5-1; D gene: TRBD1; J gene: TRBJ1-2; CDR3 protein: CASSLAGGDNYGYTF; CDR3 DNA: TGCGCCAGCAGCTTGGCAGGGGGAGACAACTATGGCTACACCTTC
V gene: TRBV25-1; D gene: NA; J gene: TRBJ1-2; CDR3 protein: CASSDRGYGYGYTF; CDR3 DNA: TGTGCCAGCAGTGACAGGGGTTACGGCTATGGCTACACCTTC
V gene: TRBV30; D gene: NA; J gene: TRBJ2-7; CDR3 protein: CAWSVRTVEIYEQYF; CDR3 DNA: TGTGCCTGGAGCGTCAGGACAGTCGAAATCTACGAGCAGTACTTC
V gene: TRBV6-4; D gene: TRBD1; J gene: TRBJ1-2; CDR3 protein: CASSDSPGQGNGYTF; CDR3 DNA: TGTGCCAGCAGTGACTCACCGGGACAGGGGAATGGCTACACCTTC
V gene: TRBV19; D gene: NA; J gene: TRBJ1-2; CDR3 protein: CASSIWGTQDYGYTF; CDR3 DNA: TGTGCCAGTAGTATATGGGGCACTCAGGACTATGGCTACACCTTC
V gene: TRBV7-9; D gene: TRBD1; J gene: TRBJ2-7; CDR3 protein: CASSEGRGLHEQYF; CDR3 DNA: TGTGCCAGCTCTGAGGGCAGGGGGCTACACGAGCAGTACTTC
V gene: TRBV6-5; D gene: NA; J gene: TRBJ1-1; CDR3 protein: CASSYSSRVGTEAFF; CDR3 DNA: TGTGCCAGCAGTTACTCGTCTCGGGTTGGCACTGAAGCTTTCTTT
V gene: TRBV4-2; D gene: NA; J gene: TRBJ2-5; CDR3 protein: CASSQGQQETQYF; CDR3 DNA: TGTGCCAGCAGCCAAGGGCAGCAAGAGACCCAGTACTTC